Listed below are T cell receptor beta chains from one sample, sequenced in a study of graft-versus-host responses after intestinal transplantation. Their target antigens are unknown. Profiling relied on immunoSEQ multiplex PCR, and the TCRdb table lists in-frame clones only, not all of them. This table holds about 78,000 clones, roughly 84% found once. Here the sequenced sample was unstimulated CD8+ T cells sorted from spleen or lymph node cells, taken before transplant. These receptors all stem from a human donor who was the organ donor for an intestinal transplant. The CDR3 runs from the conserved cysteine through the conserved F or W. The order of the fields is V gene, clone size, J gene, D gene, CDR3 length, CDR3 DNA, CDR3 protein. D genes are given only for firm matches. Part of the rows lack a size; the others show once, few, many or a class for expanded clones.

v_gene: TRBV27
abundance: .
j_gene: TRBJ2-2
d_gene: TRBD1
len: 15
CDR3nt: TGTGCCAGCAGTCTCCAGACAGGGTTCACCGGGGAGCTGTTTTTT
CDR3aa: CASSLQTGFTGELFF

v_gene: TRBV4-1
abundance: .
j_gene: TRBJ1-4
d_gene: TRBD1
len: 17
CDR3nt: TGCGCCAGCAGCCAAGACCAAGACGGGACAGGGAATGAAAAACTGTTTTTT
CDR3aa: CASSQDQDGTGNEKLFF

v_gene: TRBV2
abundance: few
j_gene: TRBJ2-3
d_gene: .
len: 17
CDR3nt: TGTGCCAGCAGTGAAGCGTTAGGGGTTAGAGGGACAGATACGCAGTATTTT
CDR3aa: CASSEALGVRGTDTQYF

v_gene: TRBV27
abundance: .
j_gene: TRBJ2-1
d_gene: .
len: 14
CDR3nt: TGTGCCAGCAGCCCCATCTTTGGCGGGCGCGAGCAGTTCTTC
CDR3aa: CASSPIFGGREQFF

v_gene: TRBV7-6
abundance: .
j_gene: TRBJ1-1
d_gene: .
len: 15
CDR3nt: TGTGCCAGCAGCTCTACGGGACGGATGAACACTGAAGCTTTCTTT
CDR3aa: CASSSTGRMNTEAFF

v_gene: TRBV4-1
abundance: .
j_gene: TRBJ2-3
d_gene: TRBD2
len: 15
CDR3nt: TGCGCCAGCAGATCAGCGGGGGCCCTAACAGATACGCAGTATTTT
CDR3aa: CASRSAGALTDTQYF

v_gene: TRBV7-8
abundance: .
j_gene: TRBJ1-1
d_gene: TRBD1
len: 16
CDR3nt: TGTGCCAGCAGCTCTTTGAGGGGGCATTACAACACTGAAGCTTTCTTT
CDR3aa: CASSSLRGHYNTEAFF

v_gene: TRBV4-1
abundance: .
j_gene: TRBJ1-1
d_gene: .
len: 14
CDR3nt: TGCGCCAGCAGCCAAGGCCCGGGACACCTTGAAGCTTTCTTT
CDR3aa: CASSQGPGHLEAFF

v_gene: TRBV6-1
abundance: .
j_gene: TRBJ2-1
d_gene: .
len: 13
CDR3nt: TGTGCCAGCAGTGGACTACCTTTCAATGAGCAGTTCTTC
CDR3aa: CASSGLPFNEQFF

v_gene: TRBV4-1
abundance: .
j_gene: TRBJ2-1
d_gene: TRBD2
len: 17
CDR3nt: TGCGCCAGCAGCCAAGATCCGGGACTAGCGGCTCTTTATGAGCAGTTCTTC
CDR3aa: CASSQDPGLAALYEQFF

v_gene: TRBV15
abundance: .
j_gene: TRBJ1-2
d_gene: .
len: 16
CDR3nt: TGTGCCACCAGCACACGCCCCCATCTAGGGACTTATGGCTACACCTTC
CDR3aa: CATSTRPHLGTYGYTF

v_gene: TRBV29-1
abundance: .
j_gene: TRBJ2-2
d_gene: TRBD2
len: 14
CDR3nt: TGCAGCGCCGGGACTAGCGGGGGGACCGGGGAGCTGTTTTTT
CDR3aa: CSAGTSGGTGELFF

v_gene: TRBV5-6
abundance: once
j_gene: TRBJ2-7
d_gene: TRBD1
len: 16
CDR3nt: TGTGCCAGCAGCCGATATCCGGGACAGATAGATTACGAGCAGTACTTC
CDR3aa: CASSRYPGQIDYEQYF

v_gene: TRBV27
abundance: .
j_gene: TRBJ1-1
d_gene: .
len: 11
CDR3nt: TGTGCCAGCAGTTTATTAGGTGAAGCTTTCTTT
CDR3aa: CASSLLGEAFF

v_gene: TRBV2
abundance: .
j_gene: TRBJ2-3
d_gene: .
len: 16
CDR3nt: TGTGCCATACTCCGCATGATGAGGGGGAACACAGATACGCAGTATTTT
CDR3aa: CAILRMMRGNTDTQYF

v_gene: TRBV4-1
abundance: .
j_gene: TRBJ1-5
d_gene: .
len: 15
CDR3nt: TGCGCCAGCAGCCGCCGCGGCGTAGGCAATCAGCCCCAGCATTTT
CDR3aa: CASSRRGVGNQPQHF

v_gene: TRBV5-1
abundance: once
j_gene: TRBJ2-7
d_gene: .
len: 14
CDR3nt: TGCGCCAGCAGCTTGGATGGGGGAGGCTACGAGCAGTACTTC
CDR3aa: CASSLDGGGYEQYF

v_gene: TRBV29-1
abundance: .
j_gene: TRBJ2-2
d_gene: .
len: 14
CDR3nt: TGCAGCGTTGAAGATTTTGGGGAAATCGGGGAGCTGTTTTTT
CDR3aa: CSVEDFGEIGELFF

v_gene: TRBV6-1
abundance: .
j_gene: TRBJ2-7
d_gene: .
len: 12
CDR3nt: TGTGCCAGCAGAACGACAGGCATCGAGCAGTACTTC
CDR3aa: CASRTTGIEQYF

v_gene: TRBV27
abundance: .
j_gene: TRBJ2-3
d_gene: .
len: 16
CDR3nt: TGTGCCAGCAGTCATGACCCCCCTTCCGTCTCTAATACGCAGTATTTT
CDR3aa: CASSHDPPSVSNTQYF

v_gene: TRBV9
abundance: .
j_gene: TRBJ2-2
d_gene: TRBD2
len: 16
CDR3nt: TGTGCCAGCAGCGTAGATGTAGCGGGGATGGCCGGGGAGCTGTTTTTT
CDR3aa: CASSVDVAGMAGELFF

v_gene: TRBV6-1
abundance: .
j_gene: TRBJ2-3
d_gene: TRBD2
len: 15
CDR3nt: TGTGCCAGCAGTCGACTAGCCGGGTCGGGAGATACGCAGTATTTT
CDR3aa: CASSRLAGSGDTQYF

v_gene: TRBV5-6
abundance: .
j_gene: TRBJ2-7
d_gene: TRBD2
len: 13
CDR3nt: TGTGCCAGCAGCTCGGGGGGATCCTACGAGCAGTACTTC
CDR3aa: CASSSGGSYEQYF

v_gene: TRBV4-2
abundance: .
j_gene: TRBJ2-2
d_gene: TRBD2
len: 16
CDR3nt: TGTGCCAGCAGCCAAGGTAGCGGGGGGTCCACCGGGGAGCTGTTTTTT
CDR3aa: CASSQGSGGSTGELFF

v_gene: TRBV27
abundance: once
j_gene: TRBJ2-2
d_gene: .
len: 17
CDR3nt: TGTGCCAGCAAAAGGTATCGAGACAGGCGGAACACCGGGGAGCTGTTTTTT
CDR3aa: CASKRYRDRRNTGELFF

v_gene: TRBV9
abundance: .
j_gene: TRBJ2-3
d_gene: .
len: 14
CDR3nt: TGTGCCAGCAGCGTTCAGGGGAACACAGATACGCAGTATTTT
CDR3aa: CASSVQGNTDTQYF

v_gene: TRBV5-1
abundance: .
j_gene: TRBJ1-2
d_gene: .
len: 15
CDR3nt: TGCGCCAGCAGCTTGGTACCAGGGCTCGAGGATGGCTACACCTTC
CDR3aa: CASSLVPGLEDGYTF